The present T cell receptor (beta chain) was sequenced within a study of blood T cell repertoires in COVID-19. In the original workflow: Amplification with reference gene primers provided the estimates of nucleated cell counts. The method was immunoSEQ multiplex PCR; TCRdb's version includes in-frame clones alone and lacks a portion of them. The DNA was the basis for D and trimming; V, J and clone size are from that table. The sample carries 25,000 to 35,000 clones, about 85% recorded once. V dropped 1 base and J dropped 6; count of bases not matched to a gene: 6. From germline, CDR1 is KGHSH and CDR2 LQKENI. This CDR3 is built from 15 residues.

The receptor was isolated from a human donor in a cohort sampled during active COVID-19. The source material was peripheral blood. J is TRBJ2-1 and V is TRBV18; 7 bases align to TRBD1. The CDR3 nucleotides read TGTGCCAGCTCACCACAGGGGGCAGTTTTCAATGAGCAGTTCTTC. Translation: CASSPQGAVFNEQFF. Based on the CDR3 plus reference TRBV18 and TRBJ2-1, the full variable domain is NAGVMQNPRHLVRRRGQEARLRCSPMKGHSHVYWYRQLPEEGLKFMVYLQKENIIDESGMPKERFSAEFPKEGPSILRIQQVVRGDSAAYFCASSPQGAVFNEQFFGPGTRLTVL.